This T cell receptor (beta chain) originates from a study of shared clonotypes between healthy human individuals. V gave up 4 bases and J gave up 0 bases, with 12 bases separating them. CDR1 is MNHEY, CDR2 SVGAGI, per germline. The CDR3 has 16 amino acids. Study-level points and caveats: Limitation of the genetic and exposure-history diversity represented came from the few donors.

A word on this clone: The antigen is undetermined.

Measured with immunoSEQ multiplex PCR; TCRdb has only the in-frame clones, and not every one. The data hold 2 million to 2.5 million clones, with under 97% observed a single time. The receptor's source is a man aged 18 to 30 in good health. V and J are TRBV6-5 and TRBJ2-2, with D unclear. Source material: naive CD4+ T cells sorted from blood. The subset: CD45RA+ positively selected. The CDR3 region is CASSSTFRSNTGELFF. As DNA, the CDR3 is TGTGCCAGCAGTTCCACGTTTAGATCGAACACCGGGGAGCTGTTTTTT.